This entry is about one T cell receptor (beta chain). Only in-frame clones appear in the TCRdb table, and some are missing; sequencing was by immunoSEQ multiplex PCR. The sample yields around 160,000 clones, 88% seen once. The entry originates in a study of blood T cell repertoires in COVID-19. The CDR3 loop spans 15 amino acids. Germline lookup yields CDR1 MNHEY and CDR2 SVGEGT. V lost 2 bases and J lost 16; bases outside the gene matches: 14. The sequence was obtained from a woman aged 30 to 39 with acute COVID-19. This sequence joins TRBV6-2 or TRBV6-3 and TRBJ1-6, with 7 bases that match TRBD1. What was sequenced was PBMCs or T cells enriched from blood (not recorded which). Here the CDR3 DNA reads TGTGCCAGCAGTTACGATGCCACGTGGGACAGAGATCTCCACTTT. Its translation is CASSYDATWDRDLHF.